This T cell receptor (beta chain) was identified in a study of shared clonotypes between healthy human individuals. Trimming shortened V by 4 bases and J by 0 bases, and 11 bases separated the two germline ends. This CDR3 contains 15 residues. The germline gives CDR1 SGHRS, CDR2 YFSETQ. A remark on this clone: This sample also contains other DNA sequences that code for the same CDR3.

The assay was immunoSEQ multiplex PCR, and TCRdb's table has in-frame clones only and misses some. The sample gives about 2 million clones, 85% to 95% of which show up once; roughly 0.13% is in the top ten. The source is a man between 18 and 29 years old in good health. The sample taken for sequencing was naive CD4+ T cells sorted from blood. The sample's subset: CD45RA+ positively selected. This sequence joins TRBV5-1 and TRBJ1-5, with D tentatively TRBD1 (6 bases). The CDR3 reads CASSLGQSSNQPQHF. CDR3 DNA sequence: TGCGCCAGCAGCCTAGGACAGAGTAGCAATCAGCCCCAGCATTTT.